This TCR beta chain was obtained from a study of cytomegalovirus exposure and HLA in healthy donors. With respect to this clone: The antigen is not known.

General observations from the study: It was reported that TCR beta sequences correctly inferred the HLA-A and HLA-B alleles for most subjects.

Trimming shortened V by 7 bases and J by 2 bases, and 12 bases separated the two germline ends. Per the germline V gene, CDR1 is SNHLY and CDR2 is FYNNEI. This CDR3 contains 13 residues. Vbeta (60) and Jbeta (13) primers were used in the PCR. This table comes from immunoSEQ multiplex PCR, and its TCRdb copy is limited to in-frame clones, with some not included. The sample has about 89,000 clones; approximately 80% are singletons. This clonotype originated in a man aged 30 to 45 in good health and CMV-seronegative. The chain employs TRBV2 and TRBJ2-7; a weak D match, TRBD1 (5 bases). Sequenced sample: PBMCs. The chain's CDR3 is CASTSDRTYEQYF. CDR3 sequence (DNA): TGTGCCAGCACCAGCGACAGAACCTACGAGCAGTACTTC.